This TCR beta chain is from a study of shared clonotypes between healthy human individuals. This clone has only one observation. Repertoires were generated with immunoSEQ multiplex PCR, while TCRdb's copy carries only in-frame clones and drops some. The sample holds about 2,500,000 clones, around nine tenths seen once. The clonotype comes from a man in his late teens or twenties in good health. Sequencing was done on a sample of naive CD4+ T cells sorted from blood. Stated subset: CD45RA+ positively selected.

The CDR3: CASRGGRGLDTGELFF. The CDR3 coding sequence is TGCGCCAGCAGGGGGGGAAGAGGTCTCGACACCGGGGAGCTGTTTTTT. This rearrangement joins TRBV4-1 to TRBJ2-2, with D maybe TRBD2 (6 bases). V was cut by 6 bases and J by 3 bases, with 17 bases left in between. This CDR3 has 16 residues. Germline values: CDR1 MGHRA, CDR2 YSYEKL.